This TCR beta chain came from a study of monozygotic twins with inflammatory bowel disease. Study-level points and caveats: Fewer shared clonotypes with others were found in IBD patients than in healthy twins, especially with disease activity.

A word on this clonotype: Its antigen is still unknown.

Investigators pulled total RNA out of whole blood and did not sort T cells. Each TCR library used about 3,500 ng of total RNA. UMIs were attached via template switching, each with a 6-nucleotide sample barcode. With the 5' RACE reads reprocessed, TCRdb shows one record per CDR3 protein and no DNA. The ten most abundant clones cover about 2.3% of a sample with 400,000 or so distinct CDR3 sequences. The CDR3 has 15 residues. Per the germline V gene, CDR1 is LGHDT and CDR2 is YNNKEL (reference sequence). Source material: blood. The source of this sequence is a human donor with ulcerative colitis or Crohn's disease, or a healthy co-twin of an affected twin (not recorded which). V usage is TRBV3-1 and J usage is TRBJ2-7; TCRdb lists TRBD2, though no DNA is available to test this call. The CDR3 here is CASSQMRTKDYEQYF.